Following are 25 T cell receptor beta chains from one sample sequenced in a study of cytomegalovirus exposure and HLA in healthy donors. PCR amplification relied on 60 Vbeta primers (plus 13 Jbeta primers). Profiled with immunoSEQ multiplex PCR; TCRdb holds only in-frame clones, not every one. The data contain under 150,000 clones, about 80% of them singletons. Sequencing was performed on PBMCs. The receptors come from a man aged 18-30 years in good health and CMV-seronegative.

The chain joins TRBV5-4 to TRBJ2-7; 8 bases are shared with TRBD1. V dropped 0 bases and J dropped 0; count of bases not matched to a gene: 8. The germline V gene encodes CDR1 SGHNT and CDR2 YYREEE (reference sequence). This CDR3 comprises 17 residues. CDR3 in amino acids: CASSLDLGTGSSYEQYF. Written as DNA, the CDR3 is TGTGCCAGCAGCTTGGATCTGGGGACAGGATCCTCCTACGAGCAGTACTTC. The whole variable domain, filled in from reference TRBV5-4 and TRBJ2-7, reads ETGVTQSPTHLIKTRGQQVTLRCSSQSGHNTVSWYQQALGQGPQFIFQYYREEENGRGNFPPRFSGLQFPNYSSELNVNALELDDSALYLCASSLDLGTGSSYEQYFGPGTRLTVT.

This clone has more than one count but fewer than ten. The chain combines TRBV15 with TRBJ1-3; the match to TRBD1 covers 8 bases. The CDR3 loop spans 15 amino acids. V was pared by 1 base and J by 4 bases, with 3 bases of the junction left unmatched. Germline loops: CDR1 LNHNV, CDR2 YYDKDF (reference sequence). DNA for the CDR3: TGTGCCACCAGCAGAGCAGGGACAGGCGGAAACACCATATATTTT. Residues: CATSRAGTGGNTIYF.

This chain joins TRBV7-2 and TRBJ1-2; D is possibly TRBD1 (5 bases). Trimming stripped 4 bases from V and 10 bases from J, with 22 bases between. This CDR3 has 15 residues. CDR1 and CDR2 from the germline V gene are SGHTA and FQGNSA. The CDR3 DNA reads as TGTGCCAGCAGCTCGCAGGGATACGCTGGGTCTGTCTACACCTTC. Amino acids: CASSSQGYAGSVYTF.

The rearrangement uses TRBV9 and TRBJ2-6, with D possibly TRBD1 on 5 matching bases. Germline values: CDR1 SGDLS, CDR2 YYNGEE. CDR3 length: 17 amino acids. Trimming pared 0 bases from V and 0 bases from J, leaving 10 bases between. The CDR3: CASSVVPTGSGANVLTF. CDR3 bases: TGTGCCAGCAGCGTAGTGCCTACAGGCTCTGGGGCCAACGTCCTGACTTTC.

V and J are TRBV6-1 and TRBJ2-2; D remains ambiguous. Trimming cost V 6 bases and J 4 bases, with 12 bases left between them. Germline loops: CDR1 MNHNS, CDR2 SASEGT. The CDR3 runs 14 residues. This CDR3 reads CASSTQRGTGELFF. In DNA form, the CDR3 reads TGTGCCAGCAGCACACAACGAGGCACCGGGGAGCTGTTTTTT.

This rearrangement joins TRBV9 to TRBJ2-4, with 7 positions matching TRBD1. V gave up 4 bases and J gave up 5 bases; unmatched junction bases: 6. This CDR3 has 14 residues. Germline V gene data show CDR1 as SGDLS and CDR2 as YYNGEE. CDR3 in DNA: TGTGCCAGCAGCACGACAGGGTCAGAAAACATTCAGTACTTC. Encoded protein: CASSTTGSENIQYF.

The genes are TRBV11-2 and TRBJ2-7, with 7 bases identical to TRBD2. The germline V gene has CDR1 SGHAT and CDR2 FQNNGV. The J segment lost 1 base and the V segment lost 0 bases, leaving 3 bases of the junction unmatched. The CDR3 has 15 amino acids. The CDR3 region has the DNA TGTGCCAGCAGCTTAGATGGGAGGGCGTCCTACGAGCAGTACTTC. Protein sequence: CASSLDGRASYEQYF.

This rearrangement joins TRBV7-6 to TRBJ2-7; D may be TRBD2 (8 bases). The germline V gene has CDR1 SGHVS and CDR2 FNYEAQ. Deletions cut 3 bases from V and 0 bases from J, with 12 bases between. This CDR3 is built from 15 residues. Here the CDR3 DNA reads TGTGCCAGCAGCTTCGGGGGGGACAGCTCCTACGAGCAGTACTTC. The encoded protein is CASSFGGDSSYEQYF.

The CDR3 DNA sequence: TGTGCAAGTCGCCCCCGGACAGCGCCCCGGGGCTACACCTTC. Translated: CASRPRTAPRGYTF. The V call is TRBV12-2, the J call TRBJ1-2; the D call TRBD1 from the table was never checked on the DNA. TRBV12-2 is classified as a pseudogene. The CDR3 runs 14 residues.

This chain links TRBV19 with TRBJ1-2, with 9 nucleotides matching TRBD1. This CDR3 has 16 amino acids. The germline V gene encodes CDR1 LNHDA and CDR2 SQIVND (reference sequence). The J segment lost 8 bases and the V segment lost 2 bases, leaving 12 bases of the junction unmatched. CDR3 DNA sequence: TGTGCCAGTAGTATATTTATGGGACAGGGCCAGTTGGGCTACACCTTC. Its protein product is CASSIFMGQGQLGYTF.

The chain carries TRBV7-2 and TRBJ2-5; D is perhaps TRBD1 (6 bases). V was shortened by 5 bases and J by 0 bases, with 10 bases between the two germline ends. The germline gives CDR1 SGHTA, CDR2 FQGNSA. CDR3 length: 14 amino acids. CDR3 nucleotide sequence: TGTGCCAGCAGCCATGACAGGCACCAAGAGACCCAGTACTTC. Protein sequence: CASSHDRHQETQYF.

The V call is TRBV2, the J call TRBJ1-3, with TRBD1 matching over 8 bases. The CDR3 runs 14 residues. The J segment lost 0 bases and the V segment lost 6 bases, leaving 1 base of the junction unmatched. Germline CDR1 SNHLY, CDR2 FYNNEI. The CDR3 sequence: CASRDRDSGNTIYF. CDR3 nucleotides: TGTGCCAGCAGGGACAGGGACTCTGGAAACACCATATATTTT.

About this clone: At one of its ends the junction is not consistent with the germline gene, which may arise from a read error. This chain links TRBV7-9 with TRBJ1-4; D gene unclear. CDR1 is SEHNR and CDR2 is FQNEAQ in the germline V gene (reference sequence). The CDR3 length is 15 residues. CDR3 nucleotides: TGTTCCAGCAGCTTAGGAGGGTTGGGAAATGAAAAACTGTTTTTT. Its translation is CSSSLGGLGNEKLFF.

This sequence joins TRBV27 and TRBJ1-2, with 8 positions matching TRBD1. In germline, CDR1 is MNHEY, CDR2 SMNVEV (reference sequence). The CDR3 contains 16 residues. Losses at the gene ends were 3 bases for V and 0 bases for J; bases not matched to a gene: 6. CDR3 region: CASSFRTGSANYGYTF. The CDR3 bases are TGTGCCAGCAGTTTTCGGACAGGGAGTGCTAACTATGGCTACACCTTC.

This chain connects TRBV6-1 to TRBJ1-1; tentative D call: TRBD1 (6 bases). The CDR3 loop spans 11 amino acids. Germline CDR1 reads MNHNS; CDR2 reads SASEGT. Trimming shortened V by 6 bases and J by 11 bases, and 13 bases separated the two germline ends. In DNA form, the CDR3 reads TGTGCCAGCAGGGAGGACAGCGCCGCTTTCTTT. As protein: CASREDSAAFF.

This clone turned up a few times. The chain employs TRBV9 and TRBJ2-1; TRBD2 might be the D (6 bases). Germline V lookup: CDR1 SGDLS, CDR2 YYNGEE. The V gene lost 2 bases and the J gene lost 0 bases, with 9 bases spanning the gap. The CDR3 is made up of 15 amino acids. The CDR3 nucleotides are TGTGCCAGCAGCGTGACGACTAGCTCCTACAATGAGCAGTTCTTC. This translates into CASSVTTSSYNEQFF.

The chain employs TRBV6-6 and TRBJ1-1; weak D call: TRBD1 (6 bases). The germline V and J ends were trimmed by 10 bases and 1 base, with 13 bases remaining between them. The CDR3 loop spans 13 amino acids. From germline, CDR1 is MNHNY and CDR2 SVGAGI (reference sequence). The CDR3 loop reads CATGGAGNTEAFF. Written as DNA, the CDR3 is TGTGCCACCGGGGGGGCGGGGAACACTGAAGCTTTCTTT.

The chain has TRBV7-2 and TRBJ2-5; 9 bases match TRBD1. The V gene end was trimmed by 5 bases and the J gene end by 5 bases; junction bases not matched to a gene: 12. This CDR3 is built from 16 residues. CDR1 is SGHTA and CDR2 is FQGNSA in the germline V gene. The DNA for the CDR3 is TGTGCCAGCAGCCCGAGGACAGGGGTAAAGGGGGAGACCCAGTACTTC. It codes for CASSPRTGVKGETQYF.

The sample holds a few counts of this clone. The chain is built from TRBV6-5 and TRBJ2-7, with a tentative D call TRBD1 (6 bases). The CDR3 contains 16 residues. CDR1 is MNHEY and CDR2 is SVGAGI in the germline V gene. Trimming took off 3 bases at V and 0 bases at J, with 15 bases between the two ends. The CDR3 DNA is TGTGCCAGCAGTTATTCACAGGGCATCCTCTCCTACGAGCAGTACTTC. Translation: CASSYSQGILSYEQYF.

This clone was observed a few times. This chain joins TRBV25-1 and TRBJ2-5, with TRBD2 as a possible D gene (7 bases). The CDR3 contains 14 residues. CDR1 is MGHDK and CDR2 is SYGVNS in the germline V gene. In DNA, the CDR3 is TGTGCTACGATGAGGGGGGGATCAGAAGAGACCCAGTACTTC. This gives the protein CATMRGGSEETQYF.

The rearrangement uses TRBV19 and TRBJ2-1, with D unclear. The V end lost 7 bases, the J end lost 2 bases, and 21 bases lay between the germline ends. The CDR3 is 17 amino acids. CDR1 is LNHDA, CDR2 SQIVND, per germline (reference sequence). CDR3 nucleotides: TGTGCCAGTACCCCAACCTGGGTAGCTGCAACCTACAATGAGCAGTTCTTC. Protein product: CASTPTWVAATYNEQFF.

The chain employs TRBV18 and TRBJ2-1, with D unclear. The length of the CDR3 is 16 residues. Germline values: CDR1 KGHSH, CDR2 LQKENI. V was pared by 3 bases and J by 0 bases, with 12 bases between. CDR3 in DNA: TGTGCCAGCTCACCCCTGAGCGCGAGCTCCTACAATGAGCAGTTCTTC. It translates to CASSPLSASSYNEQFF.

The chain joins TRBV2 to TRBJ2-5; 11 bases match TRBD2. The length of the CDR3 is 14 residues. Germline V lookup: CDR1 SNHLY, CDR2 FYNNEI. The trim removed 8 bases at V and 5 bases at J, leaving 7 bases unmatched. The CDR3 is CASLAGGTLETQYF. DNA for the CDR3: TGTGCCAGCTTAGCGGGGGGGACCCTCGAGACCCAGTACTTC.

The V and J genes are TRBV25-1 and TRBJ2-5; 9 bases match TRBD1. After removal of 6 bases from V and 4 bases from J, the junction contained 3 bases not matched to a gene. The CDR3 loop spans 13 amino acids. Germline lookup yields CDR1 MGHDK and CDR2 SYGVNS. CDR3 in DNA: TGTGCCAGCAGAGGGACAGGGCTAGAGACCCAGTACTTC. Its translation is CASRGTGLETQYF.

The rearrangement joins TRBV19 to TRBJ1-1; D gene uncertain. Trimming removed 0 bases at V and 4 bases at J, with 9 bases between. CDR3 size: 14 residues. Germline CDR1 and CDR2: LNHDA and SQIVND (reference sequence). In DNA form, the CDR3 reads TGTGCCAGTAGTATAGAGGGTAGGAGCACTGAAGCTTTCTTT. Protein: CASSIEGRSTEAFF.